These T cell receptor beta chains were read from a single sample in a study of blood T cell repertoires in COVID-19. Libraries were prepared by immunoSEQ multiplex PCR; TCRdb keeps only in-frame clonotypes and omits some of them. The table shows around 190,000 clones, with about 85% occurring only once. Material for sequencing was peripheral blood. The receptors were gathered from a woman older than 75 with acute or convalescent COVID-19. The CDR3 runs from the conserved cysteine through the conserved F or W. The D gene is left open where the match is weak. Clone size is not always given. Where it is, it says once, few, many or a class for expanded clones.

j_call clone_size d_call v_call cdr3_nt cdr3_aa
TRBJ1-6 once - TRBV19 TGTGCCACTCGGACAGCGGCCAATAATTCACCCCTCCACTTT CATRTAANNSPLHF
TRBJ2-2 - - TRBV6-6 TGTGCCAGCAGTTCCTCCGTTTTAAACACCGGGGAGCTGTTTTTT CASSSSVLNTGELFF
TRBJ2-5 - - TRBV6-2/TRBV6-3 TGTGCCAGCAGTTCTACTCTCACTAGTCCAAGCCAAGAGACCCAGTACTTC CASSSTLTSPSQETQYF
TRBJ1-1 few - TRBV7-9 TGTGCCAGCAGCTTAGTCGGTAACACTGAAGCTTTCTTT CASSLVGNTEAFF
TRBJ1-6 - - TRBV15 TGTGCCACCAGCAGAGTCAATACTCAGGGGACACCCCTCCACTTT CATSRVNTQGTPLHF
TRBJ2-5 - - TRBV7-9 TGTGCCAGCAGCTTTTATGAAGGAGTGACCCAGTACTTC CASSFYEGVTQYF
TRBJ1-1 - TRBD1 TRBV10-1 TGCGCCAGCAGGACAGGGCTGAACACTGAAGCTTTCTTT CASRTGLNTEAFF
TRBJ1-3 - TRBD1 TRBV15 TGTGCCACCAGCAGAGATCCCGGGACAGGGTTGGCCACCATATATTTT CATSRDPGTGLATIYF
TRBJ2-2 - - TRBV7-2 TGTGCCAGCAGCTCCCTCCGCACCGGGGAGCTGTTTTTT CASSSLRTGELFF
TRBJ2-7 - - TRBV28 TGTGCCAGCAGTGGGGGGGCCCCTCTGACCGAGCAGTACTTC CASSGGAPLTEQYF
TRBJ1-5 - - TRBV7-9 TGTGCCAGCAGCTTCCTAGCTCAGCCCCAGCATTTT CASSFLAQPQHF
TRBJ2-7 - TRBD1 TRBV5-1 TGCGCCAGCAGCTTGGATATGGGACAGGGGGGCGAGCAGTACTTC CASSLDMGQGGEQYF
TRBJ1-1 - - TRBV7-9 TGTGCCAGCAGCCCCGGGATGAACACTGAAGCTTTCTTT CASSPGMNTEAFF
TRBJ1-1 - - TRBV27 TGTGCCAGCAGTCGGGAGGGGCGGGGGGCTGAAGCTTTCTTT CASSREGRGAEAFF
TRBJ2-3 - TRBD2 TRBV4-1 TGCGCCAGCAGCCAGCCCGCTAGCGGGAGGGCCGGAGATACGCAGTATTTT CASSQPASGRAGDTQYF
TRBJ2-4 - TRBD2 TRBV5-5 TGTGCCAGCAGCGGCGGGACTAGCGGAAACATTCAGTACTTC CASSGGTSGNIQYF
TRBJ2-2 once TRBD2 TRBV24-1 TGTGCCACCAGTGACCCCATAGCGGGAGGATTCGGGGAGCTGTTTTTT CATSDPIAGGFGELFF
TRBJ2-7 - - TRBV5-1 TGCGCCAGCAGCTTGAGCGCGGGGACCTACGAGCAGTACTTC CASSLSAGTYEQYF
TRBJ2-7 - TRBD2 TRBV7-6 TGTGCCAGCAGCCGAATGACTAGCGGGACGACGGGCGAGCAGTACTTC CASSRMTSGTTGEQYF
TRBJ2-1 - - TRBV4-2 TGTGCCAGCAGCCCTCCCGGAGCGGATAGCTCCTACAATGAGCAGTTCTTC CASSPPGADSSYNEQFF
TRBJ1-2 few - TRBV14 TGTGCCAGCAGCCCTTTGGGCAGCTATGGCTACACCTTC CASSPLGSYGYTF
TRBJ1-4 - TRBD1 TRBV7-9 TGTGCCAGCAGCCTCCGTGGTCAGGGGGCGGGAAAACTGTTTTTT CASSLRGQGAGKLFF
TRBJ1-5 - - TRBV18 TGTGCCAGCTCACCCTTCTCGGAGCCCCAGCATTTT CASSPFSEPQHF
TRBJ1-5 - - TRBV19 TGTGCCAGTAACGACAGGCGAAACAATCAGCCCCAGCATTTT CASNDRRNNQPQHF
TRBJ1-1 - TRBD1 TRBV6-6 TGTGCCAGCAACCCCCGGGCAGGGGGTGGCCAGGAGTTCTTT CASNPRAGGGQEFF
TRBJ2-2 - TRBD1 TRBV7-9 TGTGCCAGTACAGGGGGCCTCACCGGGGAGCTGTTTTTT CASTGGLTGELFF
TRBJ2-3 - TRBD2 TRBV19 TGTGCCAGTAGCCTAGCGGCAGGGGATACGCAGTATTTT CASSLAAGDTQYF
TRBJ2-1 - TRBD2 TRBV12-5 TGTGCTAGTGGTTTGGTCGGCGGGGGGAACAATGAGCAGTTCTTC CASGLVGGGNNEQFF
TRBJ1-1 - - TRBV7-2 TGTGCCAGCAGCTTAGCCCCGGGAGGGATGAACACTGAAGCTTTCTTT CASSLAPGGMNTEAFF
TRBJ1-1 - - TRBV6-5 TGTGCCAGCAGTTACCCGGCGGCTCATGAAGCTTTCTTT CASSYPAAHEAFF
TRBJ2-7 - TRBD1 TRBV6-2/TRBV6-3 TGTGCCAGCAGCGATGCCGGGACAGCCGATTACGAGCAGTACTTC CASSDAGTADYEQYF
TRBJ1-1 - TRBD1 TRBV19 TGTGCCAGTAGTAGGGCAGGGGGATTAAGGGTCAACACTGAAGCTTTCTTT CASSRAGGLRVNTEAFF
TRBJ2-5 - - TRBV19 TGTGCCAGTAGTTTACCCGCCGGGGAGACCCAGTACTTC CASSLPAGETQYF
TRBJ1-3 - - TRBV3-1/TRBV3-2 TGTGCCAGCAGCTTAAGGACAGACGGAAACACCATATATTTT CASSLRTDGNTIYF
TRBJ1-1 few - TRBV18 TGTGCCAGCTACCTGGGGCTGAACACTGAAGCTTTCTTT CASYLGLNTEAFF
TRBJ1-2 - TRBD1 TRBV7-9 TGTGCCAGCAGTCTACAGGGGTCGGCTTTAGACTATGGCTACACCTTC CASSLQGSALDYGYTF
TRBJ1-4 - - TRBV30 TGTGCCTGGAGTGTACCAGTCCCCAGGGCTGAAAAACTGTTTTTT CAWSVPVPRAEKLFF
TRBJ1-5 - TRBD1 TRBV5-4 TGTGCCAGCAGCTTGGGACAGGGCTATCAGCCCCAGCATTTT CASSLGQGYQPQHF
TRBJ2-7 - - TRBV6-5 TGTGCCAGCAGTAGGAGGGCGGAATCCTACGAGCAGTACTTC CASSRRAESYEQYF
TRBJ1-2 - TRBD1 TRBV2 TGTGCCAGCAGAGAACAGGGGTACGGCTACACCTTC CASREQGYGYTF
TRBJ1-2 few TRBD1 TRBV28 TGTGCCAGCAGTGTGCCCGGGACAGCTTATGGCTACACCTTC CASSVPGTAYGYTF
TRBJ1-2 - - TRBV3-1/TRBV3-2 TGTGCCAGCAGCTCCCCAGGGGAATATGGCTACACCTTC CASSSPGEYGYTF
TRBJ2-2 - TRBD1 TRBV29-1 TGCAGCGTTGAGCCCGGGACAGGGGGTGTGAACACCGGGGAGCTGTTTTTT CSVEPGTGGVNTGELFF
TRBJ2-5 - - TRBV18 TGTGCCAGCTCACCACCCGAAGAGACCCAGTACTTC CASSPPEETQYF
TRBJ2-3 - TRBD2 TRBV2 TGTGCCAGCAGCGGACTAGCGGGAGCGGGAGATACGCAGTATTTT CASSGLAGAGDTQYF
TRBJ2-5 - - TRBV19 TGTGCCAGTTCGCTAGGAAGCAGCCAAGAGACCCAGTACTTC CASSLGSSQETQYF
TRBJ2-1 - - TRBV7-2 TGTGCCAGCAGCTTAGCTCGGGAAATCGGATACAATGAGCAGTTCTTC CASSLAREIGYNEQFF
TRBJ1-2 - - TRBV6-6 TGTGCCAGCAGTTACACGGCAGGCCCAAACTATGGCTACACCTTC CASSYTAGPNYGYTF
TRBJ2-2 - - TRBV9 TGTGCCAGCAGCGTTTCCCGGAACACCGGGGAGCTGTTTTTT CASSVSRNTGELFF
TRBJ2-7 few TRBD1 TRBV2 TGTGCCAGCTCTTACAGGGGCATTGAGTACGAGCAGTACTTC CASSYRGIEYEQYF
TRBJ2-2 - - TRBV2 TGTGCCAGCACCATGGGACTTCACGGGGAGCTGTTTTTT CASTMGLHGELFF
TRBJ1-1 once - TRBV29-1 TGCAGCGTTGAGAGAGGTCCGGGCACTGAAGCTTTCTTT CSVERGPGTEAFF
TRBJ1-4 - - TRBV12-3/TRBV12-4 TGTGCCAGCAGCCATTCCAACGAGGGAAAACTGTTTTTT CASSHSNEGKLFF
TRBJ2-7 few - TRBV7-6 TGTGCCAGCAGCTTCAAGCCGGGAAGCTCCTACGAGCAGTACTTC CASSFKPGSSYEQYF
TRBJ2-3 - - TRBV20-1 TGCAGTGCTAGTTACAGGGTTTCTGGCACAGATACGCAGTATTTT CSASYRVSGTDTQYF
TRBJ2-7 - - TRBV7-2 TGTGCCAGCAGCTTAGGAGTCCCTATTAACTACGAGCAGTACTTC CASSLGVPINYEQYF
TRBJ2-7 few - TRBV5-1 TGCGCCAGCAGCCCCGGGAAGTCCTACGAGCAGTACTTC CASSPGKSYEQYF
TRBJ2-1 - TRBD2 TRBV7-2 TGTGCCAGCAGCTTAGCTGTACTAGCGGGAATAGGTGAGCAGTTCTTC CASSLAVLAGIGEQFF
TRBJ2-1 once TRBD2 TRBV18 TGTGCCAGCTCACCTACCGGGACTAGCGGGCCTAATGAGCAGTTCTTC CASSPTGTSGPNEQFF